This T cell receptor beta chain was captured by sequencing in a study of T cells in Graves' hyperthyroidism and ophthalmopathy. Overall study: Initial diagnosis, before any treatment, was when peripheral blood was collected. Study-level findings and limits: The model anticipated ophthalmopathy a median about six months pre-onset.

RNA transcripts were the template for amplifying TCR beta CDR3 regions. TCR CDR3 regions were first amplified by RT-PCR with HTBI primers. TCRdb redid the calling of the multiplex PCR reads with MiXCR, one entry per CDR3 protein. The table has over 300,000 distinct CDR3 sequences, approximately 14% seen once; the top ten hold 30% to 40%. This clonotype was counted many times. Its target is not known. CDR3 length: 14 amino acids. From germline, CDR1 is MDHEN and CDR2 SYDVKM. The V end lost 3 bases, the J end lost 0 bases, and 6 bases lay between the germline ends. Disease duration was under 3 months in the ophthalmopathy patients, who also had a Clinical Activity Score of at least 3 and a NOSPECS grade of at least 4.

The chain combines TRBV28 with TRBJ1-3; D ambiguous. The sample was blood. The clonotype comes from a woman in her forties with Graves' ophthalmopathy. This CDR3 is CASSFLGSGNTIYF. CDR3 in DNA: TGTGCCAGCAGTTTTCTGGGCTCTGGAAACACCATATATTTT.